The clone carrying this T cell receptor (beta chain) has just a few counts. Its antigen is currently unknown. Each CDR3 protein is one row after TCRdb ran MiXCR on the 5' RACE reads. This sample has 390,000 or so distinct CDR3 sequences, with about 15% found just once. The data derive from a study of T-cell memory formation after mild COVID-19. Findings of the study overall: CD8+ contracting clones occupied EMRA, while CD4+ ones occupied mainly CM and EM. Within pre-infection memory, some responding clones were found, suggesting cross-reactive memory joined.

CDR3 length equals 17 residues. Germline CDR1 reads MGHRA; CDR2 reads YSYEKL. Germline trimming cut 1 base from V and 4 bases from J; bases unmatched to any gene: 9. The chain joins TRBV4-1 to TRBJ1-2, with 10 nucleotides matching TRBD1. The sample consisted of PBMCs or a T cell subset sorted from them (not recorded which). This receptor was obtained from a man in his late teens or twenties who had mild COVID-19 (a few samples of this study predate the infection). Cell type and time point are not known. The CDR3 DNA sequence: TGCGCCAGCAGCCAAGGCTCGACAGGGGGCGTTTTCTATGGCTACACCTTC. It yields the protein CASSQGSTGGVFYGYTF.